The 20 T cell receptor beta chains listed next were all sequenced from one sample in a study of cytomegalovirus exposure and HLA in healthy donors. 60 Vbeta and 13 Jbeta primers were used in PCR. The assay was immunoSEQ multiplex PCR, and TCRdb's table has in-frame clones only and misses some. This table has about 140,000 clones, just over 70% appearing once. The sequenced material came from PBMCs. All receptors derive from a woman aged 25 to 39 in good health and CMV-seronegative.

This clone has only a few counts. CDR3 sequence reads: CASSRGVQNTDTQYF. The CDR3, as DNA: TGCGCCAGCAGTCGGGGGGTACAGAACACAGATACGCAGTATTTT. The chain links TRBV5-1 to TRBJ2-3; 7 nucleotides line up with TRBD2. Trimming at V came to 5 bases and at J to 2 bases, leaving 8 bases not matched to a gene. Per germline, CDR1 SGHRS and CDR2 YFSETQ. The CDR3 consists of 15 residues.

The rearrangement links TRBV2 to TRBJ1-2, with unresolved D. Trimming removed 0 bases at V and 1 base at J, with 9 bases between. Germline loops: CDR1 SNHLY, CDR2 FYNNEI. This CDR3 comprises 15 residues. CDR3 residues: CASSEAYAHNYGYTF. The CDR3 region has the DNA TGTGCCAGCAGTGAAGCCTACGCCCATAACTATGGCTACACCTTC.

V and J are TRBV28 and TRBJ2-5; possibly TRBD2 for D (6 bases). The CDR3 is 16 amino acids. The V end lost 6 bases, the J end lost 5 bases, and 22 bases lay between the germline ends. Germline V gene sequence: CDR1 MDHEN, CDR2 SYDVKM. The CDR3 sequence: CASSLIGTGEAETQYF. For the CDR3, the DNA is TGTGCCAGCAGCCTAATAGGGACTGGCGAGGCCGAGACCCAGTACTTC.

The chain links TRBV12-2 to TRBJ2-3; TRBD2, the table's D call, was not compared with the DNA. TRBV12-2 represents a pseudogene. CDR3 length: 12 amino acids. CDR3 in DNA: TGTGCAAGTCGCTTAGCGCGGGATACGCAGTATTTT. It translates to CASRLARDTQYF.

This clone was counted between two and nine times. This chain connects TRBV7-8 to TRBJ2-7; 12 bases align to TRBD1. Trimming cost V 4 bases and J 1 base; bases outside gene matches: 8. This CDR3 contains 17 residues. Germline V gives CDR1 SGHVS, CDR2 FQNEAQ. CDR3 sequence reads: CASSSHWGQGASYEQYV. CDR3 nucleotides: TGTGCCAGCAGCTCGCATTGGGGACAGGGGGCATCCTACGAGCAGTACGTC.

The chain joins TRBV27 to TRBJ2-1; 12 bases line up with TRBD1. J gave up 8 bases and V 9 bases, and 11 bases lay outside the gene matches. This CDR3 has 15 amino acids. Germline CDR1 reads MNHEY; CDR2 reads SMNVEV (reference sequence). DNA for the CDR3: TGTGCCAGTCAAAAGGGACAGGGGGCGTTCTATGAGCAGTTCTTC. Amino acid sequence: CASQKGQGAFYEQFF.

V is TRBV7-3 and J is TRBJ2-3; TRBD2 agrees at 8 bases. The CDR3 spans 16 residues. After removal of 2 bases from V and 2 bases from J, the junction contained 6 bases not matched to a gene. The germline CDR1 and CDR2 sequences are SGHTA and FQGTGA. CDR3 nucleotide sequence: TGTGCCAGCAGCTTAGGGGCTAGCGGGCCCACAGATACGCAGTATTTT. Encoded protein: CASSLGASGPTDTQYF.

The CDR3 loop is CASSPGTGDAETQYF. The CDR3 coding sequence is TGTGCCAGCAGCCCGGGGACAGGGGATGCGGAGACCCAGTACTTC. The rearrangement links TRBV28 to TRBJ2-5, with 10 bases identical to TRBD1. The trim removed 6 bases at V and 5 bases at J, leaving 9 bases unmatched. Germline V gene data show CDR1 as MDHEN and CDR2 as SYDVKM. The CDR3 runs to 15 residues. Variable domain in full (rest from reference TRBV28 and TRBJ2-5): DVKVTQSSRYLVKRTGEKVFLECVQDMDHENMFWYRQDPGLGLRLIYFSYDVKMKEKGDIPEGYSVSREKKERFSLILESASTNQTSMYLCASSPGTGDAETQYFGPGTRLLVL.

This clone was seen more than once but under ten times. The V call is TRBV7-9, the J call TRBJ2-1; tentative D call: TRBD2 (5 bases). The CDR3 is 14 residues long. Per the germline V gene, CDR1 is SEHNR and CDR2 is FQNEAQ (reference sequence). The V end was cut by 5 bases, the J end by 3 bases, with 11 bases between. For the CDR3, the DNA is TGTGCCAGCAGCCCCTCGGGGAGCTACAATGAGCAGTTCTTC. Translated, it gives CASSPSGSYNEQFF.

V and J are TRBV28 and TRBJ2-5; the D is unclear. Germline-derived CDR1 and CDR2 are MDHEN and SYDVKM. The CDR3 runs 11 residues. Trimming removed 7 bases at V and 0 bases at J, with 3 bases between. This CDR3 is CASTYQETQYF. CDR3 in DNA: TGTGCCAGCACGTACCAAGAGACCCAGTACTTC.

This chain joins TRBV18 and TRBJ2-2, with D possibly being TRBD1 (6 bases). The CDR3 extends over 16 amino acids. Trimming shortened V by 4 bases and J by 0 bases, and 12 bases separated the two germline ends. The germline CDR1 and CDR2 sequences are KGHSH and LQKENI. The DNA of the CDR3 is TGTGCCAGCTCACAAGACAGGTTACCGAACACCGGGGAGCTGTTTTTT. Protein product: CASSQDRLPNTGELFF.

This clone was seen a few times. The rearrangement links TRBV4-1 to TRBJ2-5; 13 nucleotides align to TRBD2. The J call may be mistaken, given a closer DNA end match to TRBJ2-7. Germline V gives CDR1 MGHRA, CDR2 YSYEKL. The CDR3 loop spans 19 amino acids. CDR3 residues: CASRIPGLAGLSPSYEQYF. CDR3 DNA: TGCGCCAGCCGTATACCGGGACTAGCGGGATTAAGTCCCTCCTACGAGCAGTACTTC.

This clone showed up just once. This chain links TRBV6-1 with TRBJ2-5; possibly TRBD1 for D (7 bases). Per germline, CDR1 MNHNS and CDR2 SASEGT. The CDR3 consists of 13 residues. Trimming took 8 bases from V and 3 from J, leaving 13 bases between them. CDR3 nucleotides: TGTGCCAGCGTCAGGGGGGTAGAAGAGACCCAGTACTTC. Protein: CASVRGVEETQYF.

The chain couples TRBV28 to TRBJ1-4; TRBD1 aligns across 7 bases. This CDR3 region has 15 residues. The germline V gene has CDR1 MDHEN and CDR2 SYDVKM. The ends lost 4 bases at V and 3 bases at J; junction bases unmatched: 5. The CDR3 is CASSSRQGPNEKLFF. The DNA of the CDR3 is TGTGCCAGCAGTTCGAGACAGGGACCTAATGAAAAACTGTTTTTT.

The chain has TRBV7-9 and TRBJ2-7; D is ambiguous. The V and J ends lost 0 bases and 5 bases respectively, with 11 bases between them. Germline assignment: CDR1 SEHNR and CDR2 FQNEAQ (reference sequence). The CDR3 length is 14 residues. Here the CDR3 reads CASSLALGSNEQYF. CDR3 nucleotides: TGTGCCAGCAGCTTAGCTTTGGGCAGCAACGAGCAGTACTTC.

The V gene is TRBV7-8, the J gene TRBJ1-2; the match to TRBD1 covers 7 bases. The germline V gene encodes CDR1 SGHVS and CDR2 FQNEAQ. V shed 5 bases, J shed 0 bases, and the junction held 6 bases outside the gene matches. The CDR3 consists of 15 residues. The CDR3 DNA follows: TGTGCCAGCAGCACACGGACAGGTGCTAACTATGGCTACACCTTC. Its protein product is CASSTRTGANYGYTF.

This chain uses TRBV9 with TRBJ2-5; TRBD1 is a possible D gene (7 bases). V lost 4 bases, J lost 3 bases, and 19 bases lay in between. There are 16 residues in the CDR3. Germline V lookup: CDR1 SGDLS, CDR2 YYNGEE. The chain's CDR3 is CASSSRGVATKETQYF. CDR3 nucleotide sequence: TGTGCCAGCAGCTCCAGGGGGGTTGCCACCAAAGAGACCCAGTACTTC.

This clone has just a few counts. The chain combines TRBV7-8 with TRBJ2-3; 7 bases line up with TRBD2. Germline CDR1 SGHVS, CDR2 FQNEAQ. The CDR3 runs 15 residues. Trimming removed 2 bases from V and 2 bases from J; junction bases left unmatched: 4. The CDR3 sequence: CASSLLAESTDTQYF. As DNA, the CDR3 is TGTGCCAGCAGCTTACTAGCGGAGTCCACAGATACGCAGTATTTT.

The rearrangement uses TRBV9 and TRBJ2-5; the match to TRBD1 covers 9 bases. The DNA end favors TRBJ2-7, so the J call may be wrong. This CDR3 has 15 residues. Germline V gene sequence: CDR1 SGDLS, CDR2 YYNGEE. The CDR3 loop is CASSVGQGSNYEQYF. For the CDR3, the DNA is TGTGCCAGCAGCGTTGGACAGGGGAGTAACTACGAGCAGTACTTC.

V usage is TRBV6-5 and J usage is TRBJ1-2; no clear D. Trimming left V 7 bases short and J 6 bases short, with 18 bases between. Germline V lookup: CDR1 MNHEY, CDR2 SVGAGI. The CDR3 sequence is 14 residues long. This CDR3 is CASTLETFIHGYTF. The CDR3 bases are TGTGCCAGCACCCTGGAGACGTTCATCCATGGCTACACCTTC.